A single sample is the source of the 30 T cell receptor beta chains below, sequenced in a study of molecular identifiers for immune sequencing clone quantification. TCRdb itself ran the PCR reads through MiXCR, one entry per CDR3 protein. The table has 100,000 or so distinct CDR3 sequences, approximately 40% seen once; the top ten hold 4% to 5%. The specimen sequenced was naive CD8+ T cells from blood, with Jurkat cell RNA spiked in. As to subset: FACS-sorted CD8+CD4-CCR7+CD45RA+ naive T cells. These receptors were obtained from a human donor in good health. Some libraries in this study had Jurkat cell RNA spiked in.

V gene TRBV2 combines with J gene TRBJ2-7; 8 bases fit TRBD2. Germline CDR1 SNHLY, CDR2 FYNNEI. The CDR3 length is 15 residues. V was pared by 2 bases and J by 2 bases, with 5 bases of the junction left unmatched. CDR3 protein: CASSERLAGAYEQYF. DNA of the CDR3: TGTGCCAGCAGTGAAAGGCTAGCGGGCGCCTACGAGCAGTACTTC.

Concerning this clonotype: This may be a read error: a much more frequent sequence differs by one nucleotide. The rearrangement joins TRBV20-1 to TRBJ2-2; 10 bases are shared with TRBD1. The CDR3 is 15 residues long. CDR1 and CDR2 from the germline V gene are DFQATT and SNEGSKA (reference sequence). The CDR3 DNA reads as TGCAGGGCGGGGAGGGACAGGGGCGATACCGGGGAGCTGTTTTTT. It codes for CRAGRDRGDTGELFF.

The CDR3 protein is CASSVAANEQFF. In DNA form, the CDR3 reads TGTGCCAGCAGTGTTGCAGCTAATGAGCAGTTCTTC. The chain employs TRBV25-1 and TRBJ2-1; D is unclear. Trimming pared 4 bases from V and 7 bases from J, leaving 8 bases between. Germline CDR1 is MGHDK and CDR2 is SYGVNS. This CDR3 comprises 12 residues. Variable domain in full (rest from reference TRBV25-1 and TRBJ2-1): EADIYQTPRYLVIGTGKKITLECSQTMGHDKMYWYQQDPGMELHLIHYSYGVNSTEKGDLSSESTVSRIRTEHFPLTLESARPSHTSQYLCASSVAANEQFFGPGTRLTVL.

This chain uses TRBV7-9 with TRBJ1-5; D is ambiguous. CDR1 and CDR2 (germline): SEHNR, FQNEAQ (reference sequence). Trimming took off 1 base at V and 0 bases at J, with 10 bases between the two ends. This CDR3 is 16 amino acids long. The CDR3 region has the DNA TGTGCCAGCAGCTTAGGCATCAGTAATAGCAATCAGCCCCAGCATTTT. Protein: CASSLGISNSNQPQHF. The complete variable domain, with remaining parts taken from reference TRBV7-9 and TRBJ1-5, reads DTGVSQNPRHKITKRGQNVTFRCDPISEHNRLYWYRQTLGQGPEFLTYFQNEAQLEKSRLLSDRFSAERPKGSFSTLEIQRTEQGDSAMYLCASSLGISNSNQPQHFGDGTRLSIL.

The J gene is TRBJ1-2, the V gene TRBV15; 10 bases fit TRBD1. V shed 3 bases and J 2 bases; nucleotides not matched to a gene: 6. The germline V gene encodes CDR1 LNHNV and CDR2 YYDKDF (reference sequence). The CDR3 sequence is 16 residues long. CDR3 coding DNA: TGTGCCACCAGCAGCCCCTGGACAGGGGGGAACTATGGCTACACCTTC. This translates into CATSSPWTGGNYGYTF.

At least ten counts were recorded for this clonotype. The chain links TRBV5-5 to TRBJ2-7; no reliable D call. Germline V gene lookup returns CDR1 SGHKS and CDR2 YYEKEE (reference sequence). The CDR3 sequence is 13 residues long. Trimming removed 4 bases from V and 0 bases from J, with 8 bases in between. CDR3: CASSRTSSYEQYF. CDR3 DNA: TGTGCCAGCAGCCGGACCAGCTCCTACGAGCAGTACTTC.

This clonotype has only a few counts. The rearrangement links TRBV7-8 to TRBJ1-5; no firm D call. Germline lookup yields CDR1 SGHVS and CDR2 FQNEAQ. CDR3 size: 15 residues. Trimming stripped 1 base from V and 7 bases from J, with 14 bases between. CDR3 DNA: TGTGCCAGCAGCTTAGTGGAATCTTTATTGCAGCCCCAGCATTTT. This translates into CASSLVESLLQPQHF.

Points on this clonotype: This may come from a read error, since a much larger clone is one base off. Given the absence of the conserved phenylalanine or tryptophan at the CDR3 end, a read error is likely. The rearrangement joins TRBV6-2 or TRBV6-3 to TRBJ1-1; TRBD1 is a possible D gene (6 bases). CDR3 length equals 14 residues. Germline V CDR1 and CDR2: MNHEY, SVGEGT. V was shortened by 5 bases and J by 7 bases, with 17 bases between the two germline ends. As DNA, the CDR3 is TGTGCCAGCAGTGGGTGGACAGATGCGGGTGAAGCTTTCCTT. Translating it yields CASSGWTDAGEAFL.

This clonotype was observed many times. The genes are TRBV6-5 and TRBJ2-7; D is undetermined. The CDR3 runs 13 residues. The V end was cut by 2 bases, the J end by 5 bases, with 10 bases between. Germline values: CDR1 MNHEY, CDR2 SVGAGI. This chain's CDR3 is CASSYMDAHEQYF. The CDR3 DNA reads as TGTGCCAGCAGTTACATGGATGCCCACGAGCAGTACTTC.

The chain has TRBV7-2 and TRBJ2-2; D unclear. The V end lost 0 bases, the J end lost 9 bases, and 8 bases lay between the germline ends. Germline V gene data show CDR1 as SGHTA and CDR2 as FQGNSA. The CDR3 sequence is 13 residues long. CDR3 DNA: TGTGCCAGCAGCTTAGCGCTTCTGCGGGAGCTGTTTTTT. Encoded protein: CASSLALLRELFF. Together with reference TRBV7-2 and TRBJ2-2, the CDR3 gives the full variable domain: GAGVSQSPSNKVTEKGKDVELRCDPISGHTALYWYRQSLGQGLEFLIYFQGNSAPDKSGLPSDRFSAERTGGSVSTLTIQRTQQEDSAVYLCASSLALLRELFFGEGSRLTVL.

Regarding this clonotype: The junction departs from the called germline gene at one end, perhaps through a read error. The chain is built from TRBV27 and TRBJ2-7; 14 positions match TRBD2. This CDR3 comprises 16 residues. Germline V gene data show CDR1 as MNHEY and CDR2 as SMNVEV (reference sequence). The CDR3 protein is CASRGLAGAPEYEQHF. For the CDR3, the DNA is TGTGCCAGCAGGGGACTAGCGGGAGCACCCGAGTACGAGCAGCACTTC.

The chain uses TRBV7-6 and TRBJ2-3; no firm D call. CDR3 length: 15 amino acids. V was pared by 2 bases and J by 1 base, with 10 bases between. Germline V CDR1 and CDR2: SGHVS, FNYEAQ. The CDR3 region is CASSLWAIGTDTQYF. CDR3 nucleotides: TGTGCCAGCAGCTTATGGGCGATTGGCACAGATACGCAGTATTTT.

As concerns this clonotype: The conserved phenylalanine or tryptophan normally closing the CDR3 is absent here, so this likely arose from a read error. This chain links TRBV25-1 with TRBJ2-3; D uncertain. Trimming took off 2 bases at V and 2 bases at J, with 14 bases between the two ends. Germline-derived CDR1 and CDR2 are MGHDK and SYGVNS. CDR3 size: 16 residues. The CDR3 region is CASSEGSTYPTDTQYL. Written as DNA, the CDR3 is TGTGCCAGCAGTGAAGGATCGACCTATCCCACAGATACGCAGTATCTT.

The gene calls are TRBV12-3 or TRBV12-4 and TRBJ2-7; D call uncertain. The CDR3 contains 11 residues. V lost 7 bases, J lost 6 bases, and 10 bases lay in between. CDR3 nucleotide sequence: TGTGCCAGCATGTACGGTACCGAGCAGTACTTC. This encodes CASMYGTEQYF.

On this clonotype: The germline gene is not matched at one end of the junction; a read error may be the cause. The chain is built from TRBV13 and TRBJ2-5; D is ambiguous. The CDR3 has 13 amino acids. CDR1 and CDR2 (germline): PRHDT, FYEKMQ (reference sequence). This CDR3 is CAISLHPLETQYF. CDR3 sequence (DNA): TGTGCCATCAGCTTACACCCCCTTGAGACCCAGTACTTC.

The V call is TRBV19, the J call TRBJ2-1; D might be TRBD2 (6 bases). The CDR3 extends over 14 amino acids. Germline values: CDR1 LNHDA, CDR2 SQIVND (reference sequence). Trimming left V 10 bases short and J 6 bases short, with 19 bases between. CDR3 nucleotide sequence: TGTGCCACTAAGGGCCCGACTAGTTTCAATGAGCAGTTCTTC. Translation gives CATKGPTSFNEQFF.

J is TRBJ2-7 and V is TRBV7-9, with 13 bases identical to TRBD2. This CDR3 spans 15 amino acids. Germline V gene sequence: CDR1 SEHNR, CDR2 FQNEAQ (reference sequence). V was pared by 6 bases and J by 6 bases, with 8 bases of the junction left unmatched. DNA for the CDR3: TGTGCCAGCAGACCGCCCGGGACTAGCGGGATCGAGCAGTACTTC. Amino acid sequence: CASRPPGTSGIEQYF.

In the case of this clonotype: The junction differs from germline at one of its ends, possibly a read error. V usage is TRBV7-8 and J usage is TRBJ2-1, with TRBD2 matching 12 bases. Per germline, CDR1 SGHVS and CDR2 FQNEAQ. The CDR3 has 16 amino acids. CDR3 amino acids: CASSSTSGSSYNKQFF. As DNA, the CDR3 is TGTGCCAGCAGCTCGACTAGCGGGAGCTCCTACAATAAGCAGTTCTTC.

This clonotype was counted at least ten times. The rearrangement joins TRBV7-2 to TRBJ2-5; 12 positions match TRBD2. Germline CDR1 SGHTA, CDR2 FQGNSA. V lost 5 bases, J lost 4 bases, and 14 bases stayed unmatched. This CDR3 spans 18 amino acids. CDR3 region: CASSLPGLAGLSGETQYF. CDR3 nucleotide sequence: TGTGCCAGCAGCCTACCGGGACTAGCGGGTTTATCGGGAGAGACCCAGTACTTC.

To note about this clonotype: Possible read error: a much larger clone is one base away. The chain recombines TRBV7-8 with TRBJ2-1, with 7 bases lining up with TRBD2. The CDR3 has 17 amino acids. Germline V gene data show CDR1 as SGHVS and CDR2 as FQNEAQ. The CDR3 region is CACSLVSRESSYNEQFF. DNA of the CDR3: TGTGCCTGCAGCTTAGTTTCGCGGGAGAGCTCCTACAATGAGCAGTTCTTC.

The genes are TRBV15 and TRBJ2-2; 11 bases align to TRBD2. V trimming: 0 bases; J trimming: 7 bases; junction bases outside the gene matches: 10. Germline V gives CDR1 LNHNV, CDR2 YYDKDF (reference sequence). The CDR3 sequence is 18 residues long. CDR3: CATSRDLLAGVKNGELFF. CDR3 nucleotides: TGTGCCACCAGCAGAGATCTACTAGCGGGAGTTAAGAACGGGGAGCTGTTTTTT.

In this sample, this clonotype turned up a few times. The rearrangement uses TRBV27 and TRBJ2-5, with D perhaps assigned TRBD1 or TRBD2 (5 bases each). V dropped 5 bases and J dropped 5 bases, with 15 bases sitting between them. The CDR3 is 14 residues long. Looked up from germline, CDR1 is MNHEY and CDR2 is SMNVEV (reference sequence). The DNA for the CDR3 is TGTGCCAGCAGTGCAAGGGGAAGAGGGGAGACCCAGTACTTC. Its translation is CASSARGRGETQYF.

This clonotype was counted between two and nine times. V is TRBV27 and J is TRBJ2-7; D might be TRBD2 (5 bases). The V gene lost 5 bases and the J gene lost 3 bases, with 11 bases spanning the gap. Germline-derived CDR1 and CDR2 are MNHEY and SMNVEV (reference sequence). The CDR3 loop spans 13 amino acids. CDR3 residues: CASSIGLNYEQYF. DNA for the CDR3: TGTGCCAGCAGTATAGGACTGAACTACGAGCAGTACTTC.

This clonotype has more than one count but fewer than ten. The V and J genes are TRBV6-1 and TRBJ1-3; D unclear. Trimming removed 3 bases at V and 3 bases at J, with 15 bases between. CDR1 is MNHNS and CDR2 is SASEGT in the germline V gene. This CDR3 has 16 amino acids. The DNA for the CDR3 is TGTGCCAGCAGTGAGTGGGCTCGGGGTTATGGAAACACCATATATTTT. Amino acid sequence: CASSEWARGYGNTIYF.

This clonotype appeared a few times. The chain is built from TRBV13 and TRBJ2-6; possible D gene TRBD1, 6 bases. This CDR3 is 15 amino acids long. From germline, CDR1 is PRHDT and CDR2 FYEKMQ (reference sequence). The ends were cut back, 5 bases at V and 0 bases at J, with 8 bases in the middle. The CDR3 reads CASSKGGSGANVLTF. DNA for the CDR3: TGTGCCAGCAGCAAAGGGGGCTCTGGGGCCAACGTCCTGACTTTC.

Concerning this clonotype itself: Sequence at one end of the junction differs from germline and may be a read error. This chain connects TRBV27 to TRBJ2-3, with a tentative D call TRBD2 (5 bases). Germline CDR1 is MNHEY and CDR2 is SMNVEV (reference sequence). The CDR3 is 16 residues long. In DNA form, the CDR3 reads TGTGCCAGCAGTTTTGGGAGTTTCACCAGCACAGATACGCAGAATTTT. The encoded protein is CASSFGSFTSTDTQNF.

As for this clonotype: A much larger clone lies a single base off, so this may be a read error. The chain uses TRBV29-1 and TRBJ2-1, with 8 bases matching TRBD2. The length of the CDR3 is 12 residues. Germline V CDR1 and CDR2: SQVTM, ANQGSEA. The CDR3 coding sequence is TGCTGCGTTAGCGGGACTGGGTATGAGCAGTTCTTC. This sequence encodes CCVSGTGYEQFF.

There are many counts of this clonotype. The rearrangement joins TRBV28 to TRBJ2-7; TRBD2 aligns across 16 bases. Trimming removed 2 bases from V and 3 bases from J; junction bases left unmatched: 4. CDR3 size: 17 residues. CDR1 MDHEN and CDR2 SYDVKM come from the germline V gene. CDR3 residues: CASSLGTSGRAGYEQYF. The CDR3 coding sequence is TGTGCCAGCAGTTTAGGGACTAGCGGGAGGGCCGGCTACGAGCAGTACTTC.

This clonotype has ten or more counts. The chain recombines TRBV20-1 with TRBJ2-3; TRBD2 agrees at 9 bases. V lost 6 bases to trimming and J lost 3 bases; unmatched junction nucleotides: 10. Germline V gene sequence: CDR1 DFQATT, CDR2 SNEGSKA (reference sequence). The CDR3 is 15 amino acids. CDR3 sequence: CSAGVSGSRTDTQYF. The CDR3 DNA reads as TGCAGTGCAGGGGTTAGCGGGAGTCGGACAGATACGCAGTATTTT.

This clonotype was seen once. A much bigger clone sits one base away, suggesting this may be a read error. This chain links TRBV5-1 with TRBJ2-1; D unclear. Per germline, CDR1 SGHRS and CDR2 YFSETQ. The CDR3 consists of 16 residues. CDR3 DNA: TGCGCCAGCAGCTTGGCCCCCAGGAGCTCCAACAATGAGCAGTTCTTC. Encoded protein: CASSLAPRSSNNEQFF.